The 30 T cell receptor beta chains below come from one sample, sequenced in a study of T cells in Graves' hyperthyroidism and ophthalmopathy. The source material, RNA transcripts, was used to amplify TCR beta CDR3 regions. The study used the HTBI primer set for a first-round RT-PCR of the TCR CDR3. Each CDR3 protein is one row after TCRdb ran MiXCR on the multiplex PCR reads. The sample has 500,000 to 600,000 distinct CDR3 sequences; around 15% are singletons. The source material was blood. These receptors originate from a woman younger than 30 with Graves' hyperthyroidism.

The chain employs TRBV9 and TRBJ2-3; D gene uncertain. V gave up 3 bases and J gave up 7 bases, with 12 bases separating them. CDR3 length: 13 amino acids. Per the germline V gene, CDR1 is SGDLS and CDR2 is YYNGEE. This CDR3 reads CASSASFGYTQYF. CDR3 in DNA: TGTGCCAGCAGCGCTTCATTTGGATATACGCAGTATTTT.

This clonotype was detected many times. The chain is built from TRBV13 and TRBJ1-2; a possible D gene is TRBD1 (5 bases). The CDR3 consists of 14 residues. Germline values: CDR1 PRHDT, CDR2 FYEKMQ (reference sequence). The V gene lost 5 bases and the J gene lost 4 bases, with 14 bases spanning the gap. The CDR3 sequence is CASSPRQTLYGYTF. The CDR3 DNA reads TGTGCCAGCAGCCCCAGACAGACCCTCTATGGCTACACCTTC.

This clonotype occurred a few times. This CDR3 is CASSQGASGGWDTQYF. In nucleotides, the CDR3 is TGCGCCAGCAGCCAAGGGGCTAGCGGCGGGTGGGATACGCAGTATTTT. The chain links TRBV4-3 to TRBJ2-3; TRBD2 matches 7 bases. From germline, CDR1 is LGHNA and CDR2 YSLEER. Trimming took 1 base from V and 6 from J; bases not matched to a gene: 10. The CDR3 is 16 amino acids.

The rearrangement joins TRBV2 to TRBJ1-1; no reliable D call. Germline CDR1 reads SNHLY; CDR2 reads FYNNEI. V lost 0 bases and J lost 0, with 5 bases in between. The CDR3 is 14 amino acids. CDR3 in DNA: TGTGCCAGCAGTGAAGCCGACATGAACACTGAAGCTTTCTTT. Translated: CASSEADMNTEAFF.

CDR3 sequence: CASSQDPGQNNEQFF. For the CDR3, the DNA is TGCGCCAGCAGCCAAGACCCGGGACAGAACAATGAGCAGTTCTTC. The chain links TRBV4-1 to TRBJ2-1; 7 positions match TRBD1. V shed 0 bases and J 5 bases; nucleotides not matched to a gene: 4. Germline CDR1 is MGHRA and CDR2 is YSYEKL. The CDR3 runs to 15 residues.

The V gene is TRBV6-9, the J gene TRBJ2-1; the match to TRBD2 covers 10 bases. With V trimmed by 5 bases and J by 9 bases, 10 bases remained unmatched. From germline, CDR1 is MNHGY and CDR2 SVAAGI. The CDR3 is made up of 15 amino acids. CDR3 DNA: TGTGCCAGCAGTAGTCGAGCGGGGGGGCCGTTTGAGCAGTTCTTC. The encoded protein is CASSSRAGGPFEQFF.

This sequence joins TRBV3-1 and TRBJ2-5, with D possibly TRBD2 on 5 matching bases. Germline values: CDR1 LGHDT, CDR2 YNNKEL (reference sequence). The CDR3 runs 15 residues. V gave up 4 bases and J gave up 5 bases, with 17 bases separating them. The CDR3 sequence: CASSPRAGAGETQYF. Written as DNA, the CDR3 is TGTGCCAGCAGCCCTCGGGCCGGCGCGGGCGAGACCCAGTACTTC.

This clonotype has only a few counts. The chain joins TRBV24-1 to TRBJ1-2; 9 nucleotides match TRBD1. The germline V gene encodes CDR1 KGHDR and CDR2 SFDVKD. V trimming: 3 bases; J trimming: 2 bases; junction bases outside the gene matches: 9. This CDR3 has 17 residues. The CDR3 nucleotides read TGTGCCACCAGTGATGGAAGGACAGGGGATTTGAACTATGGCTACACCTTC. Its protein is CATSDGRTGDLNYGYTF.

A remark on this clonotype: This may be a read error, as it is one base from a much larger clone. The rearrangement uses TRBV30 and TRBJ1-1; possibly TRBD1 for D (6 bases). Germline values: CDR1 GTSNPN, CDR2 SVGIG (reference sequence). This CDR3 contains 13 residues. For the CDR3, the DNA is TGTGCCTGGAGTGGACAGGTTAACACTGGAGCTTTCTTT. Its protein is CAWSGQVNTGAFF.

V is TRBV20-1 and J is TRBJ2-1; D tentatively fits TRBD1 or TRBD2 (5 bases each). The germline gives CDR1 DFQATT, CDR2 SNEGSKA (reference sequence). The V end lost 3 bases, the J end lost 3 bases, and 15 bases lay between the germline ends. The CDR3 sequence is 15 residues long. The DNA of the CDR3 is TGCAGTGCTAGGAGGGGCCCCGGCAGCTACAATGAGCAGTTCTTC. This gives the protein CSARRGPGSYNEQFF.

In this sample, this clonotype turned up many times. The chain combines TRBV12-3 or TRBV12-4 with TRBJ1-5; D gene ambiguous. Deletions cut 8 bases from V and 2 bases from J, with 13 bases between. CDR3 size: 14 residues. CDR3 region: CASSGNRGNQPQHF. CDR3 in DNA: TGTGCCAGCTCCGGGAATAGGGGCAATCAGCCCCAGCATTTT.

This clonotype was counted at least ten times. The chain couples TRBV20-1 to TRBJ2-3; 8 nucleotides match TRBD1. CDR3 size: 13 residues. Looked up from germline, CDR1 is DFQATT and CDR2 is SNEGSKA (reference sequence). The V segment lost 5 bases and the J segment 5 bases; nucleotides outside the gene matches: 6. The CDR3: CSADGTGGDTQYF. The CDR3, as DNA: TGCAGTGCTGACGGGACAGGAGGAGATACGCAGTATTTT.

In its sample, this clonotype was seen many times. The chain employs TRBV2 and TRBJ1-2; D unclear. CDR3 length: 13 amino acids. With 4 bases removed from V and 7 bases from J, the gap between germline ends came to 13 bases. Germline-derived CDR1 and CDR2 are SNHLY and FYNNEI. For the CDR3, the DNA is TGTGCCAGCAGTGTTTGGGATCTTGGTGGCTACACCTTC. Its protein product is CASSVWDLGGYTF.

The chain uses TRBV6-1 and TRBJ1-2; perhaps TRBD1 as D (5 bases). CDR3 length equals 15 residues. Germline-derived CDR1 and CDR2 are MNHNS and SASEGT. Between the trimmed V and J ends, which lost 6 bases and 0 bases, there was a span of 14 bases. CDR3 sequence (DNA): TGTGCCAGCAGATATACAGGTCTAGCTAACTATGGCTACACCTTC. Protein: CASRYTGLANYGYTF.

At least ten counts were recorded for this clonotype. The chain couples TRBV4-3 to TRBJ1-1; D is perhaps TRBD1 (6 bases). The germline V and J ends were trimmed by 4 bases and 1 base, with 10 bases remaining between them. The CDR3 has 14 residues. Looked up from germline, CDR1 is LGHNA and CDR2 is YSLEER. CDR3 residues: CASSLSTGNTEAFF. The CDR3 DNA is TGCGCCAGCAGCCTATCGACAGGGAACACTGAAGCTTTCTTT.

V gene TRBV19 combines with J gene TRBJ1-1, with a weak D call TRBD1 (5 bases). Looked up from germline, CDR1 is LNHDA and CDR2 is SQIVND (reference sequence). The CDR3 covers 15 residues. Deletions cut 10 bases from V and 4 bases from J, with 22 bases between. Written as DNA, the CDR3 is TGTGCCACCGGTCGAGGGCGCGACACAGGCACTGAAGCTTTCTTT. This codes for CATGRGRDTGTEAFF.

There are a few counts of this clonotype. The CDR3 here is CASSARGYQETQYF. CDR3 sequence (DNA): TGTGCCAGCAGCGCGAGGGGGTACCAAGAGACCCAGTACTTC. The chain uses TRBV9 and TRBJ2-5, with D maybe TRBD1 (6 bases). Germline assignment: CDR1 SGDLS and CDR2 YYNGEE. The CDR3 spans 14 residues. Between the trimmed V and J ends, which lost 3 bases and 0 bases, there was a span of 9 bases.

This clonotype has a handful of counts. The DNA of the CDR3 is TGTGCCAGCAGTCAATCGGGACAGGGGGAAACTGAAGCTTTCTTT. Protein product: CASSQSGQGETEAFF. The V and J genes are TRBV6-7 and TRBJ1-1, with TRBD1 identical over 11 bases. TRBV6-7 is an ORF, and what it does is uncertain. Unmatched junction bases numbered 7, after V lost 5 bases and J lost 5 bases. This CDR3 spans 15 amino acids.

The rearrangement uses TRBV5-1 and TRBJ2-7, with D hard to call. Germline values: CDR1 SGHRS, CDR2 YFSETQ. The CDR3 totals 16 residues. V gave up 1 base and J gave up 1 base, with 15 bases separating them. The CDR3 nucleotides read TGCGCCAGCAGCTTGATCACAAGCAGCACTTCCTACGAGCAGTACTTC. This translates into CASSLITSSTSYEQYF.

This clonotype was detected only a few times. V and J are TRBV6-1 and TRBJ1-1, with D possibly TRBD1 on 5 matching bases. The length of the CDR3 is 13 residues. The germline CDR1 and CDR2 sequences are MNHNS and SASEGT. Trimming shortened V by 6 bases and J by 3 bases, and 11 bases separated the two germline ends. In DNA form, the CDR3 reads TGTGCCAGCAGCGTCCAGGGAGACACTGAAGCTTTCTTT. It encodes CASSVQGDTEAFF.

This clonotype was detected ten times or more. The rearrangement uses TRBV6-2 or TRBV6-3 and TRBJ1-5, with D possibly TRBD1 on 5 matching bases. Germline-derived CDR1 and CDR2 are MNHEY and SVGEGT. Trimming shortened V by 7 bases and J by 1 base, and 14 bases separated the two germline ends. This CDR3 is 15 amino acids long. CDR3 in amino acids: CASNFGGGSNQPQHF. The DNA of the CDR3 is TGTGCCAGCAATTTCGGCGGGGGAAGCAATCAGCCCCAGCATTTT.

This clonotype was counted ten times or more. The chain uses TRBV12-3 or TRBV12-4 and TRBJ1-4; 7 bases match TRBD1. The junction had 6 bases not matched to a gene; V was cut back by 3 bases and J by 5 bases. The CDR3 has 15 amino acids. This CDR3 reads CASSLRQGRNEKLFF. The CDR3 nucleotides read TGTGCCAGCAGTTTGAGACAGGGTCGGAATGAAAAACTGTTTTTT.

At least ten counts were recorded for this clonotype. V usage is TRBV29-1 and J usage is TRBJ2-5; a weak D match, TRBD2 (6 bases). The CDR3 contains 14 residues. The germline CDR1 and CDR2 sequences are SQVTM and ANQGSEA. With 2 bases removed from V and 2 bases from J, the gap between germline ends came to 12 bases. CDR3 sequence: CSVELPGAQETQYF. The CDR3 DNA follows: TGCAGCGTTGAACTTCCGGGAGCTCAAGAGACCCAGTACTTC.

The chain couples TRBV20-1 to TRBJ2-1; perhaps TRBD2 as D (6 bases). Germline V gene lookup returns CDR1 DFQATT and CDR2 SNEGSKA (reference sequence). This CDR3 contains 15 residues. Trimming left V 0 bases short and J 2 bases short, with 11 bases between. The CDR3 DNA follows: TGCAGTGCTAGAGATGGAATAGCGGCCTACAATGAGCAGTTCTTC. As protein: CSARDGIAAYNEQFF.

The CDR3 protein is CSARGPLAGNEQFF. The CDR3 DNA reads TGCAGTGCTAGAGGCCCACTAGCGGGCAATGAGCAGTTCTTC. This rearrangement joins TRBV20-1 to TRBJ2-1; TRBD2 matches 9 bases. This CDR3 is built from 14 residues. The junction had 4 bases not matched to a gene; V was cut back by 1 base and J by 6 bases. Germline CDR1 reads DFQATT; CDR2 reads SNEGSKA (reference sequence).

This clonotype was seen repeatedly, ten times or more. The chain recombines TRBV7-8 with TRBJ1-1; no clear D gene. Trimming took 3 bases from V and 1 from J, leaving 15 bases between them. The CDR3 contains 16 residues. The germline V gene encodes CDR1 SGHVS and CDR2 FQNEAQ. CDR3 bases: TGTGCCAGCAGCTTTCTGAGTTGGGCCAAGAACACTGAAGCTTTCTTT. It codes for CASSFLSWAKNTEAFF.

This clonotype was observed at least ten times. The chain is built from TRBV9 and TRBJ2-1; perhaps TRBD1 as D (6 bases). V lost 0 bases and J 7 bases, leaving 17 bases between the germline ends. The CDR3 runs 16 residues. The germline CDR1 and CDR2 sequences are SGDLS and YYNGEE. CDR3 coding DNA: TGTGCCAGCAGCGTAGGCAGGGGTGAATGGGAGAATGAGCAGTTCTTC. This translates into CASSVGRGEWENEQFF.

This clonotype was recorded many times. V and J are TRBV7-2 and TRBJ2-3, with D uncertain. From germline, CDR1 is SGHTA and CDR2 FQGNSA. The CDR3 is 14 amino acids. The V end was cut by 2 bases, the J end by 4 bases, with 10 bases between. The CDR3 loop is CASSLILNPDTQYF. As DNA, the CDR3 is TGTGCCAGCAGCTTAATCCTGAACCCAGATACGCAGTATTTT.

This clonotype was detected only a few times. The chain combines TRBV5-1 with TRBJ2-7; tentative D call: TRBD1 (5 bases). This CDR3 region has 14 residues. From germline, CDR1 is SGHRS and CDR2 YFSETQ. The ends were cut back, 6 bases at V and 6 bases at J, with 19 bases in the middle. The CDR3 coding sequence is TGCGCCAGCAATGCCGGAACAGGTACCTCCGAGCAGTACTTC. It translates to CASNAGTGTSEQYF.

The gene calls are TRBV6-2 or TRBV6-3 and TRBJ2-5, with 7 positions matching TRBD1. Losses at the gene ends were 4 bases for V and 2 bases for J; bases not matched to a gene: 7. Germline loops: CDR1 MNHEY, CDR2 SVGEGT. The CDR3 length is 15 residues. CDR3 amino acids: CASSSGTDHQETQYF. The CDR3 coding sequence is TGTGCCAGCAGTTCCGGGACAGACCATCAAGAGACCCAGTACTTC.